This paragraph covers one T cell receptor (beta chain) sequence. Its matching antigen is unknown. This record comes from a study of untreated major depressive disorder. Sequenced by immunoSEQ multiplex PCR; TCRdb stores in-frame clones only, minus some. The sample includes approximately 12,000 clones, about 90% of them seen just once. Findings of the study overall: Private clones made up every subject's top five TRBV05-01 clones. Compared with controls, depressed patients showed more TRBV05-01 (Vbeta 5.1) usage in CD4+ T cells.

This CDR3 comprises 15 residues. Looked up from germline, CDR1 is SGHNT and CDR2 is YENEEA. V lost 5 bases, J lost 10 bases, and 12 bases stayed unmatched. Every participant had European ancestry. Excluded: major illness, comorbidity, regular medication, drug use, over 100 g alcohol weekly. From thawed PBMCs, CD4+ T cells were purified by negative selection. The sequenced sample consisted of CD4+ T cells from PBMCs. The sequence was collected from a young woman with major depressive disorder. This chain joins TRBV11-3 and TRBJ2-1; 9 positions agree with TRBD2. CDR3 DNA sequence: TGTGCCAGCAGCGACACTAGCGGGCCTCGAAAGGAGCAGTTCTTC. Encoded protein: CASSDTSGPRKEQFF. The complete variable domain, with remaining parts taken from reference TRBV11-3 and TRBJ2-1, reads EAGVVQSPRYKIIEKKQPVAFWCNPISGHNTLYWYLQNLGQGPELLIRYENEEAVDDSQLPKDRFSAERLKGVDSTLKIQPAELGDSAVYLCASSDTSGPRKEQFFGPGTRLTVL.